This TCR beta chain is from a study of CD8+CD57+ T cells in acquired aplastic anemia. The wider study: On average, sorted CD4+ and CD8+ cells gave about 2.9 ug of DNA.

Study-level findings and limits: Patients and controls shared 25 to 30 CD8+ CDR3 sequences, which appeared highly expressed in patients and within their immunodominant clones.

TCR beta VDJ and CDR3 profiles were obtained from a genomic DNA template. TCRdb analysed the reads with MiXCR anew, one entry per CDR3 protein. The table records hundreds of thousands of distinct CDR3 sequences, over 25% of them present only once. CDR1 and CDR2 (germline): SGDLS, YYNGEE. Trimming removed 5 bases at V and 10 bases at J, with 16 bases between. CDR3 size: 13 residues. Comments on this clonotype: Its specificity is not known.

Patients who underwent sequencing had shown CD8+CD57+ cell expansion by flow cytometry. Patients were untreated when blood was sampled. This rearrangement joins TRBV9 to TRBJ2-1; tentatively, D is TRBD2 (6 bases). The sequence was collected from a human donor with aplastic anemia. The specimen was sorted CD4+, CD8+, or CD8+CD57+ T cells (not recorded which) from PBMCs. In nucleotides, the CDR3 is TGTGCCAGCAGGAGAGTAGCGGCCAACGAGCAGTTCTTC. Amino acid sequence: CASRRVAANEQFF.